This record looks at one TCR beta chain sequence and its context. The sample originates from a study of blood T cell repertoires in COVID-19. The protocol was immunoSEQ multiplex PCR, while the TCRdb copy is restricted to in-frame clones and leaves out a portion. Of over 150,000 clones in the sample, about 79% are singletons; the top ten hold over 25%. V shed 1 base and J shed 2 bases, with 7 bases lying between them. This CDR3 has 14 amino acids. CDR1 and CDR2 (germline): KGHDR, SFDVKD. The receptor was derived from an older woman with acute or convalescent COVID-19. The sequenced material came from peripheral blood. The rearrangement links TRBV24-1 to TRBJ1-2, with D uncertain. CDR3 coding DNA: TGTGCCACCAGTGATTTTACAGCCAACTATGGCTACACCTTC. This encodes CATSDFTANYGYTF.